These 22 T cell receptor beta chains came from one sample sequenced in a study of T cell changes during pregnancy in multiple sclerosis (dated by TCRdb to between 2018 and 2020). Library preparation was by the immunoSEQ multiplex PCR assay. Entries here come from immuneACCESS through TCRdb and include only in-frame sequences with V and J called. Some clones fail to appear in such tables; in the studies checked, an unresolved V gene covers under half of the shortfall, and the cause of the remainder is unknown. This sample is represented by fewer than 50,000 clones; around nine tenths of them were singletons. Approximately 0.4% of the sample is in the top ten clones. The material was CD4+ T cells from peripheral blood mononuclear cells, obtained in the second trimester of pregnancy. The source is a female donor in good health, enrolled as a control in a pregnancy study.

The chain is built from TRBV4-2 and TRBJ1-2; 7 nucleotides match TRBD1. Losses at the gene ends were 3 bases for V and 11 bases for J; bases not matched to a gene: 6. This CDR3 is built from 12 residues. The germline CDR1 and CDR2 sequences are LGHNA and YNFKEQ. The CDR3 DNA follows: TGTGCCAGCAGCCAGGAAACAGGGGCTTACACCTTC. It is translated as CASSQETGAYTF.

The rearrangement joins TRBV5-1 to TRBJ1-1; D possibly corresponds to TRBD1 (5 bases). The CDR3 has 16 amino acids. Trimming shortened V by 0 bases and J by 0 bases, and 12 bases separated the two germline ends. The germline V gene has CDR1 SGHRS and CDR2 YFSETQ. The CDR3 is CASSLEYAGLNTEAFF. The CDR3 DNA reads TGCGCCAGCAGCTTGGAATATGCAGGGCTGAACACTGAAGCTTTCTTT.

V and J are TRBV18 and TRBJ1-2; D is unresolved. Looked up from germline, CDR1 is KGHSH and CDR2 is LQKENI. V was shortened by 3 bases and J by 0 bases, with 11 bases between the two germline ends. The CDR3 is 15 residues long. The CDR3 coding sequence is TGTGCCAGCTCACCCATTCCTAAAGCTAACTATGGCTACACCTTC. It encodes CASSPIPKANYGYTF. Complete variable domain (other parts from reference TRBV18 and TRBJ1-2): NAGVMQNPRHLVRRRGQEARLRCSPMKGHSHVYWYRQLPEEGLKFMVYLQKENIIDESGMPKERFSAEFPKEGPSILRIQQVVRGDSAAYFCASSPIPKANYGYTFGSGTRLTVV.

The chain is built from TRBV6-5 and TRBJ1-4; 8 bases align to TRBD1. With 2 bases clipped from V and 8 bases from J, the junction kept 4 bases outside the gene matches. The germline CDR1 and CDR2 sequences are MNHEY and SVGAGI. CDR3 length equals 14 residues. CDR3 residues: CASSYGQGREKLFF. The CDR3 bases are TGTGCCAGCAGTTACGGACAGGGAAGGGAAAAACTGTTTTTT.

This chain uses TRBV7-4 with TRBJ1-5; TRBD1 matches 8 bases. The CDR3 is made up of 17 amino acids. Losses at the gene ends were 7 bases for V and 6 bases for J; bases not matched to a gene: 17. Germline CDR1 SGHVT, CDR2 SQSDAQ. The CDR3 loop is CASTGDRLIVLGQPQHF. CDR3 bases: TGTGCCAGCACCGGGGACAGGTTAATAGTACTAGGTCAGCCCCAGCATTTT.

This chain joins TRBV15 and TRBJ2-1, with 9 bases lining up with TRBD2. V was clipped by 4 bases and J by 7 bases; unmatched bases: 8. Per the germline V gene, CDR1 is LNHNV and CDR2 is YYDKDF (reference sequence). The length of the CDR3 is 15 residues. The CDR3 here is CATSNPSGVPNEQFF. DNA for the CDR3: TGTGCCACCAGCAATCCTAGCGGGGTCCCTAATGAGCAGTTCTTC.

This clone was seen just once. The chain recombines TRBV5-6 with TRBJ1-6; D perhaps matches TRBD1 (6 bases). The V end was cut by 2 bases, the J end by 14 bases, with 23 bases between. The CDR3 is 16 residues long. Germline V lookup: CDR1 SGHDT, CDR2 YYEEEE. The CDR3 reads CASSFFEGGGVETLHF. CDR3 nucleotides: TGTGCCAGCAGCTTTTTTGAAGGGGGAGGGGTGGAGACCCTCCACTTT.

V gene TRBV19 combines with J gene TRBJ2-2; the match to TRBD2 covers 10 bases. With 7 bases clipped from V and 7 bases from J, the junction kept 12 bases outside the gene matches. From germline, CDR1 is LNHDA and CDR2 SQIVND (reference sequence). The length of the CDR3 is 16 residues. CDR3 region: CASNMRSGGAGGELFF. The DNA of the CDR3 is TGTGCCAGTAATATGCGGAGCGGGGGGGCAGGCGGGGAGCTGTTTTTT.

This clone was counted between two and nine times. This chain links TRBV5-4 with TRBJ1-1; 7 bases agree with TRBD1. Losses at the gene ends were 2 bases for V and 1 base for J; bases not matched to a gene: 5. CDR3 length: 15 residues. In germline, CDR1 is SGHNT, CDR2 YYREEE (reference sequence). In DNA form, the CDR3 reads TGTGCCAGCAGCTTAGCGACAGGGAAGAACACTGAAGCTTTCTTT. The encoded protein is CASSLATGKNTEAFF. The full variable domain, with the rest looked up from reference TRBV5-4 and TRBJ1-1, is ETGVTQSPTHLIKTRGQQVTLRCSSQSGHNTVSWYQQALGQGPQFIFQYYREEENGRGNFPPRFSGLQFPNYSSELNVNALELDDSALYLCASSLATGKNTEAFFGQGTRLTVV.

The genes are TRBV10-3 and TRBJ1-1; TRBD1 matches 11 bases. Germline V lookup: CDR1 ENHRY, CDR2 SYGVKD. The J segment lost 0 bases and the V segment lost 6 bases, leaving 6 bases of the junction unmatched. CDR3 length equals 16 residues. The CDR3 sequence is CAIRGDRGNLNTEAFF. The CDR3, as DNA: TGTGCCATCAGGGGGGACAGGGGGAATCTGAACACTGAAGCTTTCTTT.

J is TRBJ1-1 and V is TRBV21-1; whether TRBD1, the table's D call, matches the DNA was not checked. TRBV21-1 is shown as a pseudogene. This CDR3 contains 18 residues. The CDR3 loop reads CASSEHRGRDFRNTEAFF. The CDR3 DNA follows: TGTGCCAGCAGCGAACACAGGGGGCGAGATTTCCGGAATACTGAAGCTTTCTTT.

This clone has only a few counts. CDR3 bases: TGTGCCAGCAGCCCCGTTAATCAGCCCCAGCATTTT. This sequence encodes CASSPVNQPQHF. The rearrangement joins TRBV7-2 to TRBJ1-5; D is unclear. The V and J ends lost 5 bases and 4 bases respectively, with 6 bases between them. CDR3 length: 12 amino acids. CDR1 is SGHTA, CDR2 FQGNSA, per germline.

This clone was counted a single time. This chain joins TRBV9 and TRBJ2-3; TRBD1 aligns across 9 bases. The germline CDR1 and CDR2 sequences are SGDLS and YYNGEE. V gave up 2 bases and J gave up 8 bases; unmatched junction bases: 6. There are 14 residues in the CDR3. In DNA form, the CDR3 reads TGTGCCAGCAGCGTTCAGACAGGGGGAGGTACGCAGTATTTT. It is translated as CASSVQTGGGTQYF.

The rearrangement uses TRBV19 and TRBJ2-1; 12 positions match TRBD2. The trim removed 3 bases at V and 4 bases at J, leaving 1 base unmatched. CDR1 and CDR2 (germline): LNHDA, SQIVND (reference sequence). The CDR3 extends over 15 amino acids. The CDR3 DNA follows: TGTGCCAGTAGTATCGGACTAGCGGGGTACAATGAGCAGTTCTTC. This codes for CASSIGLAGYNEQFF.

The chain combines TRBV4-3 with TRBJ1-2; the D gene is possibly TRBD1 (5 bases). CDR3 length: 16 residues. CDR1 is LGHNA, CDR2 YSLEER, per germline. V gave up 0 bases and J gave up 0 bases, with 11 bases separating them. CDR3 nucleotide sequence: TGCGCCAGCAGCCAAGATTATAGGGGATCTAACTATGGCTACACCTTC. Translated: CASSQDYRGSNYGYTF.

This chain connects TRBV7-2 to TRBJ2-2; 11 bases match TRBD2. Germline CDR1 reads SGHTA; CDR2 reads FQGNSA. The CDR3 is 18 amino acids. Trimming cost V 1 base and J 1 base; bases outside gene matches: 5. The CDR3 is CASSLVPSGGMNTGELFF. The CDR3 DNA follows: TGTGCCAGCAGCTTAGTGCCTAGCGGGGGGATGAACACCGGGGAGCTGTTTTTT.

This clone was recorded only once. The chain uses TRBV23-1 and TRBJ2-7; no clear D. TRBV23-1 has ORF status, its function being uncertain. Trimming took 0 bases from V and 4 from J, leaving 10 bases between them. The CDR3 contains 14 residues. The CDR3 DNA follows: TGCGCCAGCAGTCAATCGTCTGCCGGGTACGAGCAGTACTTC. Protein product: CASSQSSAGYEQYF.

The genes are TRBV19 and TRBJ1-2; a weak D match, TRBD1 (6 bases). The CDR3 loop spans 16 amino acids. Germline loops: CDR1 LNHDA, CDR2 SQIVND (reference sequence). V lost 6 bases to trimming and J lost 2 bases, with 19 bases between them. For the CDR3, the DNA is TGTGCCAGTAGCATCATTTACCTTACAGGGAACTATGGCTACACCTTC. It translates to CASSIIYLTGNYGYTF. Full variable domain (remainder filled in from reference TRBV19 and TRBJ1-2): DGGITQSPKYLFRKEGQNVTLSCEQNLNHDAMYWYRQDPGQGLRLIYYSQIVNDFQKGDIAEGYSVSREKKESFPLTVTSAQKNPTAFYLCASSIIYLTGNYGYTFGSGTRLTVV.

This chain uses TRBV2 with TRBJ1-5; D possibly corresponds to TRBD1 (6 bases). This CDR3 is 13 amino acids long. Germline values: CDR1 SNHLY, CDR2 FYNNEI. V lost 7 bases, J lost 3 bases, and 10 bases lay in between. Written as DNA, the CDR3 is TGTGCCAGCACCGGACAGCTCAATCAGCCCCAGCATTTT. This codes for CASTGQLNQPQHF. The full variable domain, in which reference TRBV2 and TRBJ1-5 provide the parts outside the CDR3, is EPEVTQTPSHQVTQMGQEVILRCVPISNHLYFYWYRQILGQKVEFLVSFYNNEISEKSEIFDDQFSVERPDGSNFTLKIRSTKLEDSAMYFCASTGQLNQPQHFGDGTRLSIL.

The chain links TRBV7-6 to TRBJ2-7, with D perhaps matching TRBD2 (6 bases). In germline, CDR1 is SGHVS, CDR2 FNYEAQ. V was pared by 5 bases and J by 5 bases, with 16 bases between. The CDR3 is 14 residues long. CDR3 protein: CASSAIGDFNEQYF. The CDR3 bases are TGTGCCAGCAGCGCCATCGGGGACTTCAACGAGCAGTACTTC.

This clone was recorded a few times. The gene calls are TRBV7-2 and TRBJ1-2; the D gene is possibly TRBD1 (6 bases). This CDR3 comprises 13 residues. Germline values: CDR1 SGHTA, CDR2 FQGNSA. V dropped 5 bases and J dropped 4 bases, with 11 bases sitting between them. The CDR3: CASSSRGGYGYTF. CDR3 nucleotides: TGTGCCAGCAGCAGCAGGGGCGGCTATGGCTACACCTTC. The whole variable domain, remainder taken from reference TRBV7-2 and TRBJ1-2, is GAGVSQSPSNKVTEKGKDVELRCDPISGHTALYWYRQSLGQGLEFLIYFQGNSAPDKSGLPSDRFSAERTGGSVSTLTIQRTQQEDSAVYLCASSSRGGYGYTFGSGTRLTVV.

This clone came up many times. The chain links TRBV19 to TRBJ1-5; D might be TRBD1 (6 bases). From germline, CDR1 is LNHDA and CDR2 SQIVND (reference sequence). Trimming removed 7 bases at V and 4 bases at J, with 17 bases between. CDR3 length equals 15 residues. CDR3 residues: CASTSSGGPNQPQHF. CDR3 nucleotides: TGTGCCAGTACCTCATCGGGGGGGCCTAATCAGCCCCAGCATTTT.